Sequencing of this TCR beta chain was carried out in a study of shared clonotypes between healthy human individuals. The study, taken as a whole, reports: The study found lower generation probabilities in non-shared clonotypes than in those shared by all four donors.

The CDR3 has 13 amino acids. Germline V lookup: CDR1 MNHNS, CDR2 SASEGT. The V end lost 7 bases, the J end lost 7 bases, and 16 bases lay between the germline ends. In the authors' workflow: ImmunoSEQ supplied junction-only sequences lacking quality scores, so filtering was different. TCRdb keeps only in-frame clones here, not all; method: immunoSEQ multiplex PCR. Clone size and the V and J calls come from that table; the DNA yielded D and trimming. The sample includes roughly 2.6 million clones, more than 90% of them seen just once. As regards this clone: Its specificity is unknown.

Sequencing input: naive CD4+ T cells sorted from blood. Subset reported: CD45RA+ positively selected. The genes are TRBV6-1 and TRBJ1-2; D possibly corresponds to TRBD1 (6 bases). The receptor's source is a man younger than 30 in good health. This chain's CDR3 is CASKGEGKSGYTF. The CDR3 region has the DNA TGTGCCAGCAAGGGGGAGGGGAAGAGTGGCTACACCTTC.